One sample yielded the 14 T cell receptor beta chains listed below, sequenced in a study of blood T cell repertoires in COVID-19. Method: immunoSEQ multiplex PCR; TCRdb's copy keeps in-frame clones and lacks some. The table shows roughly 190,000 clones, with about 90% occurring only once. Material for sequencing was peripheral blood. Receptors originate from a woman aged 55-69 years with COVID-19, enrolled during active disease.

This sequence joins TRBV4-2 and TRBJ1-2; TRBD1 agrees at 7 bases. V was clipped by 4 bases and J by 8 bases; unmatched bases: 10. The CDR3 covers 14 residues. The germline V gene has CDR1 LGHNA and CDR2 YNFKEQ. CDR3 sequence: CASSPRTGREGYTF. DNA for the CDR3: TGTGCCAGCAGCCCGCGGACAGGACGTGAAGGCTACACCTTC.

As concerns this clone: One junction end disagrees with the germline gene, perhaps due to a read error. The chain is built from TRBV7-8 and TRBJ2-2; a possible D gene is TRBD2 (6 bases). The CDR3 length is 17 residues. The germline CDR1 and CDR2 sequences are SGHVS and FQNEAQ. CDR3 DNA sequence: TGTGCCAGCAGCTTAGCGCGGGATAGGGCGAATACCGGGGAGCTGTTTTTT. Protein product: CASSLARDRANTGELFF.

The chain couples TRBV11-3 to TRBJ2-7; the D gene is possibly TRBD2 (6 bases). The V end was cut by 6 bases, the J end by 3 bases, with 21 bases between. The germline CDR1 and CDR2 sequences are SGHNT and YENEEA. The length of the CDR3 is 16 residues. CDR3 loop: CASSPEGLGSGYEQYF. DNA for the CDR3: TGTGCCAGCAGTCCAGAGGGGTTGGGTAGCGGCTACGAGCAGTACTTC.

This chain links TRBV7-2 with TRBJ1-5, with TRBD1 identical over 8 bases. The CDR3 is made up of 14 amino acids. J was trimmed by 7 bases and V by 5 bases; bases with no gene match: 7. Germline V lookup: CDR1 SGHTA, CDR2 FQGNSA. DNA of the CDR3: TGTGCCAGCAGCCCGGACAGGGCCAAACAGCCCCAGCATTTT. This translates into CASSPDRAKQPQHF.

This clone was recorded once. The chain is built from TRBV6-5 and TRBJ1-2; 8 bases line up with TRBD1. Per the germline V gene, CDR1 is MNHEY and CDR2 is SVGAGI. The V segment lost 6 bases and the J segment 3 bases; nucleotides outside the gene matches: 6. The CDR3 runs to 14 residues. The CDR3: CASRSTGEDYGYTF. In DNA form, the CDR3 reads TGTGCCAGCAGGTCGACAGGGGAGGACTATGGCTACACCTTC.

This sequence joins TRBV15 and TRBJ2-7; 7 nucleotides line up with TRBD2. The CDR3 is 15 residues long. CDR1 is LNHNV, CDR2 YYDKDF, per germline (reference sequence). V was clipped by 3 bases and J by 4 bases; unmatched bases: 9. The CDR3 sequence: CATSRPSGTLYEQYF. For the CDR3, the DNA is TGTGCCACCAGCAGGCCAAGCGGGACCCTATACGAGCAGTACTTC. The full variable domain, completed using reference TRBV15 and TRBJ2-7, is DAMVIQNPRYQVTQFGKPVTLSCSQTLNHNVMYWYQQKSSQAPKLLFHYYDKDFNNEADTPDNFQSRRPNTSFCFLDIRSPGLGDTAMYLCATSRPSGTLYEQYFGPGTRLTVT.

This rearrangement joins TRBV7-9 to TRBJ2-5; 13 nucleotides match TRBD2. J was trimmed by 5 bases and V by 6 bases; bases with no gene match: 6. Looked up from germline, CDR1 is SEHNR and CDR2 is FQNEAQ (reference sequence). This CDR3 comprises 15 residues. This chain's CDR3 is CASRGLAGLRETQYF. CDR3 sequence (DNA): TGTGCCAGCAGGGGACTAGCGGGATTGAGGGAGACCCAGTACTTC. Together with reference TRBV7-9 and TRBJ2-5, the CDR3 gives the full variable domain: DTGVSQNPRHKITKRGQNVTFRCDPISEHNRLYWYRQTLGQGPEFLTYFQNEAQLEKSRLLSDRFSAERPKGSFSTLEIQRTEQGDSAMYLCASRGLAGLRETQYFGPGTRLLVL.

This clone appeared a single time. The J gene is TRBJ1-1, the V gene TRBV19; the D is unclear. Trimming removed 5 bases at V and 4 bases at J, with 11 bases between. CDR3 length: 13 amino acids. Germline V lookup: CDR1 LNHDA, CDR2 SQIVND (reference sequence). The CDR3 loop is CASSERQSTEAFF. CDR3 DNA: TGTGCCAGTAGTGAGCGGCAGAGCACTGAAGCTTTCTTT.

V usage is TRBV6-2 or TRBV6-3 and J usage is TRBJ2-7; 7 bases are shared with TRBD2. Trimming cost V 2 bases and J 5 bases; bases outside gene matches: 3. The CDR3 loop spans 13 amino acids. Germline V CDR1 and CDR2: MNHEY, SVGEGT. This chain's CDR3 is CASSYPAGNEQYF. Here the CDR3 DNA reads TGTGCCAGCAGTTACCCAGCGGGAAACGAGCAGTACTTC.

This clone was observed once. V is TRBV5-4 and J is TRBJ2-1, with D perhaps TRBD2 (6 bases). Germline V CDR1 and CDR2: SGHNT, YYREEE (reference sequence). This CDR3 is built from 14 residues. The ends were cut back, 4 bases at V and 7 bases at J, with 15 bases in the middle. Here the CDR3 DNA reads TGTGCCAGCAGCCACCATCTAGCGTCTAATGAGCAGTTCTTC. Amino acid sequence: CASSHHLASNEQFF.

The CDR3 DNA follows: TGTGCCACCAGCAGAGATCGAGGCGGCGGGGAGCTGTTTTTT. This codes for CATSRDRGGGELFF. The chain employs TRBV15 and TRBJ2-2; D is uncertain. The CDR3 runs to 14 residues. V dropped 0 bases and J dropped 7 bases, with 9 bases sitting between them. Germline V gene sequence: CDR1 LNHNV, CDR2 YYDKDF (reference sequence).

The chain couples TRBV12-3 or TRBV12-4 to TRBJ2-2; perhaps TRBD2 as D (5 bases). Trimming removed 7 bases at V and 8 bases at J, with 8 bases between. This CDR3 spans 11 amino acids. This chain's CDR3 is CASTRRGELFF. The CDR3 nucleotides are TGTGCCAGCACACGGAGGGGGGAGCTGTTTTTT.

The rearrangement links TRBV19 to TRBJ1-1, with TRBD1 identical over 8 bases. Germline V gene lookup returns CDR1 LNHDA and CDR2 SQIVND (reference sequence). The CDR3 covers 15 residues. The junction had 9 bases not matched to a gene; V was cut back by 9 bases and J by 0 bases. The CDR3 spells CASFRQGSLNTEAFF. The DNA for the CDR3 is TGTGCCAGCTTCAGACAGGGGAGTTTGAACACTGAAGCTTTCTTT. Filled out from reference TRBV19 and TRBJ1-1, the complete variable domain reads DGGITQSPKYLFRKEGQNVTLSCEQNLNHDAMYWYRQDPGQGLRLIYYSQIVNDFQKGDIAEGYSVSREKKESFPLTVTSAQKNPTAFYLCASFRQGSLNTEAFFGQGTRLTVV.

The CDR3 DNA follows: TGTGCCAGCACCGGGACAGGGGGTTACGAGCAGTACTTC. The encoded protein is CASTGTGGYEQYF. The chain couples TRBV7-9 to TRBJ2-7, with 11 positions matching TRBD1. CDR3 length: 13 amino acids. The V segment lost 7 bases and the J segment 4 bases; nucleotides outside the gene matches: 3. CDR1 and CDR2 from the germline V gene are SEHNR and FQNEAQ (reference sequence).